The entry below gives a single TCR beta chain sequence along with its context. As processed by the authors: Reference gene primer amplification yielded estimated nucleated cell counts. The assay was immunoSEQ multiplex PCR, and TCRdb's table has in-frame clones only and misses some. Clone size and V and J calls were adopted from that table, with D and trimming inferred from the DNA. This sample carries 55,000 to 80,000 clones, more than 60% of them seen once, and the ten largest clones take about 20%. This record belongs to a study of blood T cell repertoires in COVID-19. Study-wide context: T cells, B-cell-depleted T cells, or PBMCs supplied cDNA or gDNA.

This CDR3 comprises 14 residues. Trimming removed 5 bases from V and 11 bases from J; junction bases left unmatched: 10. Germline V lookup: CDR1 LNHNV, CDR2 YYDKDF (reference sequence). This receptor was taken from a man aged 60-69 years with acute or convalescent COVID-19. The source material was peripheral blood. The chain couples TRBV15 to TRBJ1-2; 11 nucleotides agree with TRBD1. The CDR3 reads CATSVGQGAPSYTF. The CDR3, as DNA: TGTGCCACCAGCGTCGGACAGGGGGCGCCAAGTTACACCTTC.